This T cell receptor (beta chain) was captured in a study of T-cell memory formation after mild COVID-19. 5'RACE with constant-segment primers built TCRalpha and TCRbeta cDNA libraries with UMIs. TCRdb ran MiXCR on the 5' RACE reads and lists one entry per CDR3 protein. The repertoire holds a few hundred thousand distinct CDR3 sequences, with roughly 8.2% as singletons. On this clonotype itself: Its cognate antigen is unknown.

Findings of the study overall: A balance of CD4 and CD8 characterized clones contracting day 15 to 85, whereas later expanders leaned CD4+. In pre-infection memory, a portion of responding clones appeared, which suggested that cross-reactive memory joined.

This CDR3 is built from 10 residues. The V gene's germline CDR1 is SGHAT and CDR2 FQNNGV. Between the trimmed V and J ends, which lost 10 bases and 9 bases, there was a span of 10 bases. This chain joins TRBV11-2 and TRBJ2-4, with D possibly being TRBD2 (5 bases). Sequencing was done on a sample of PBMCs or a T cell subset sorted from them (not recorded which). The clonotype was recovered from a man aged 18 to 29 who had mild COVID-19 (a few samples of this study predate the infection). Cell type and time point are not known. Here the CDR3 reads CATGEGIQYF. In nucleotides, the CDR3 is TGTGCCACCGGAGAGGGCATTCAGTACTTC. The full variable domain, in which reference TRBV11-2 and TRBJ2-4 provide the parts outside the CDR3, is EAGVAQSPRYKIIEKRQSVAFWCNPISGHATLYWYQQILGQGPKLLIQFQNNGVVDDSQLPKDRFSAERLKGVDSTLKIQPAKLEDSAVYLCATGEGIQYFGAGTRLSVL.